The entry below gives a single T cell receptor (beta chain) sequence along with its context. Its antigen remains unknown. From germline, CDR1 is WNHNN and CDR2 SYGVQD (reference sequence). With 10 bases removed from V and 2 bases from J, the gap between germline ends came to 13 bases. This CDR3 has 13 residues. The source of the sample is a study of identical twins. Study results and caveats: Twins' surplus sharing was weaker for beta out-of-frame sequences. Insertions were fewer in abundant cord blood beta clonotypes, whereas memory repertoires showed none of this pattern. Analyses of zero insertions could, in part, be confounded by invariant MAIT and iNKT cells.

With template switching, a universal primer site was added, and the cDNA carried unique molecular identifiers. TCRdb re-called the 5' RACE reads through MiXCR, storing one row per CDR3 protein. Of approximately 600,000 distinct CDR3 sequences in the sample, more than 9% were seen once. The data also belong to a second study, concerning yellow fever vaccine responses in identical twins.

Input material: PBMCs. This sequence originates from a woman aged 18-29 years in good health. J is TRBJ2-3 and V is TRBV10-1; D might be TRBD1 (6 bases). CDR3 DNA: TGCGCCACTACAGGGAGCCCCACAGATACGCAGTATTTT. Its translation: CATTGSPTDTQYF.